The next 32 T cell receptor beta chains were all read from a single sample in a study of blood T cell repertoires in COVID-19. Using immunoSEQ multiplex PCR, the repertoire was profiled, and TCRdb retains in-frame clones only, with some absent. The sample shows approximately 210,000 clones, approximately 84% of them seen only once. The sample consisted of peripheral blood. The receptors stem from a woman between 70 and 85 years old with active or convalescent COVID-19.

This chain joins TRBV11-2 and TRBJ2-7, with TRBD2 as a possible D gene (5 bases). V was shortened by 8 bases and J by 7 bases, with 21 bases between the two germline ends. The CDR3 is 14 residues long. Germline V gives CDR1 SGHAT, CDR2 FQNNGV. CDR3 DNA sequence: TGTGCCAGCGGGCTAGGGCTAGCAGTGAGGGAGCAGTACTTC. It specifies CASGLGLAVREQYF.

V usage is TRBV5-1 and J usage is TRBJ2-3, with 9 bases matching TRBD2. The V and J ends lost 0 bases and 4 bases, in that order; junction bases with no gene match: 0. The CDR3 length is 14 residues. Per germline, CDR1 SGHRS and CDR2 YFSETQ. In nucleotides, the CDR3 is TGCGCCAGCAGCTTGGTAGCGGGAGCAGATACGCAGTATTTT. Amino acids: CASSLVAGADTQYF.

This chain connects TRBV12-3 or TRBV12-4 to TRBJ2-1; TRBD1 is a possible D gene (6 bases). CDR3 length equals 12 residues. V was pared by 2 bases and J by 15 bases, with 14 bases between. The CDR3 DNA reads TGTGCCAGCAGTTTAATTACAGGGTTTCGGTTCTTC. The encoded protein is CASSLITGFRFF.

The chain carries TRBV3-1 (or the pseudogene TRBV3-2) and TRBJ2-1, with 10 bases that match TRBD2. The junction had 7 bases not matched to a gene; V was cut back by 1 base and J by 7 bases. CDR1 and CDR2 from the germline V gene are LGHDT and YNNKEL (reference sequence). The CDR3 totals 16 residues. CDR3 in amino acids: CASSQGGSGRRNEQFF. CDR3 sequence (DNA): TGTGCCAGCAGCCAAGGAGGTAGCGGGAGGAGGAATGAGCAGTTCTTC.

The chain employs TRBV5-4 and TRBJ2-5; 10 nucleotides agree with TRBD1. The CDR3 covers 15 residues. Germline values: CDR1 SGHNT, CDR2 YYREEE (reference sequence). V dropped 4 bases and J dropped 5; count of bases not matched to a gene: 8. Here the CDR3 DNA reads TGTGCCAGCAGCACAAAGACAGGGGGCGTGGAGACCCAGTACTTC. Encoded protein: CASSTKTGGVETQYF. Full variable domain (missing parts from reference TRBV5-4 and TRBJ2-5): ETGVTQSPTHLIKTRGQQVTLRCSSQSGHNTVSWYQQALGQGPQFIFQYYREEENGRGNFPPRFSGLQFPNYSSELNVNALELDDSALYLCASSTKTGGVETQYFGPGTRLLVL.

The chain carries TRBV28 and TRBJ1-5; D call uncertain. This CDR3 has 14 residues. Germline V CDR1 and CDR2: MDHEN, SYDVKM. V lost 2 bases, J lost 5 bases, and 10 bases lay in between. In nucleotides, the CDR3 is TGTGCCAGCAGTTTAGATCCACGGTATCAGCCCCAGCATTTT. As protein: CASSLDPRYQPQHF.

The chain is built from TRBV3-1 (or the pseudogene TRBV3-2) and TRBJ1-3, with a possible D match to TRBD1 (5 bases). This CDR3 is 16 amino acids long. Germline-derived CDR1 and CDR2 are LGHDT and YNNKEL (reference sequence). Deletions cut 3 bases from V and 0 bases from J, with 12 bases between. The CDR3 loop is CASSQGHSSSGNTIYF. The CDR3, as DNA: TGTGCCAGCAGCCAGGGGCACAGCTCCTCTGGAAACACCATATATTTT.

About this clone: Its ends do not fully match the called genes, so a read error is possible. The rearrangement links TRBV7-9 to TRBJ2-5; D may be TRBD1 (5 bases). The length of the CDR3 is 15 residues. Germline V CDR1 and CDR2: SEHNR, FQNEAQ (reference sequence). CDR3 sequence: CAGAIGYAGQEAQYF. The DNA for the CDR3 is TGTGCAGGGGCTATAGGGTACGCAGGCCAAGAGGCCCAGTACTTC.

The CDR3 DNA is TGTGCCAGTAGTATCCCCTGGGACAGGGGGGTCTTGACTGGAAACACCATATATTTT. Amino acid sequence: CASSIPWDRGVLTGNTIYF. V gene TRBV19 combines with J gene TRBJ1-3, with 11 bases identical to TRBD1. The CDR3 has 19 residues. J lost 2 bases, V lost 3 bases, and 12 bases had no gene match. Germline V gene lookup returns CDR1 LNHDA and CDR2 SQIVND (reference sequence). Full variable domain (rest looked up from reference TRBV19 and TRBJ1-3): DGGITQSPKYLFRKEGQNVTLSCEQNLNHDAMYWYRQDPGQGLRLIYYSQIVNDFQKGDIAEGYSVSREKKESFPLTVTSAQKNPTAFYLCASSIPWDRGVLTGNTIYFGEGSWLTVV.

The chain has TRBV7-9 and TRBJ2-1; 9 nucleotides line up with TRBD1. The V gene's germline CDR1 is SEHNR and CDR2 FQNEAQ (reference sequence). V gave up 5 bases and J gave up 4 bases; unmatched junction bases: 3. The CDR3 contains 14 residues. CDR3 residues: CASSLGQGYNEQFF. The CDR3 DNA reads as TGTGCCAGCAGCCTGGGACAGGGATACAATGAGCAGTTCTTC.

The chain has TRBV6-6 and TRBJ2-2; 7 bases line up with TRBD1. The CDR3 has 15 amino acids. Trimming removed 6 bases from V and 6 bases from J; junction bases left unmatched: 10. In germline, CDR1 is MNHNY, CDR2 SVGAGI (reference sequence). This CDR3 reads CASSPGQPIAGELFF. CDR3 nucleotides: TGTGCCAGCAGCCCGGGACAGCCAATAGCCGGGGAGCTGTTTTTT.

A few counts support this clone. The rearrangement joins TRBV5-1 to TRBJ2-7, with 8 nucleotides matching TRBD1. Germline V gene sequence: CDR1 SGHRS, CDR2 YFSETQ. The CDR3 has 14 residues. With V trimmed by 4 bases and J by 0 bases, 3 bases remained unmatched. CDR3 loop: CASSQGASSYEQYF. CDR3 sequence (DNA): TGCGCCAGCAGCCAGGGGGCCTCCTCCTACGAGCAGTACTTC.

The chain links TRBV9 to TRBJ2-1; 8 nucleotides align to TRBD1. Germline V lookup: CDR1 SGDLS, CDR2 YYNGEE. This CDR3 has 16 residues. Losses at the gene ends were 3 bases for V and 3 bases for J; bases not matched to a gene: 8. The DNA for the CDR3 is TGTGCCAGCAGCGGTAAGACAGGGGCCAACTACAATGAGCAGTTCTTC. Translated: CASSGKTGANYNEQFF.

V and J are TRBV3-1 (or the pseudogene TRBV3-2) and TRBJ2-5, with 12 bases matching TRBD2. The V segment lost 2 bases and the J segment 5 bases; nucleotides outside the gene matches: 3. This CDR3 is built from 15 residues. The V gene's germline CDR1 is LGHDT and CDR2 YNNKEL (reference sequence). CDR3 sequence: CASSQRLAGVETQYF. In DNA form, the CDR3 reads TGTGCCAGCAGCCAAAGACTAGCGGGAGTCGAGACCCAGTACTTC.

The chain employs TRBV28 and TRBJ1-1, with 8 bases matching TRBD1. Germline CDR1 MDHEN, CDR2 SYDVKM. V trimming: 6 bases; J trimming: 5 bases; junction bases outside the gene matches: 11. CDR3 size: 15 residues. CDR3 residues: CASSPRTGSGTEAFF. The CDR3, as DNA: TGTGCCAGCAGCCCTAGGACAGGGTCGGGGACTGAAGCTTTCTTT.

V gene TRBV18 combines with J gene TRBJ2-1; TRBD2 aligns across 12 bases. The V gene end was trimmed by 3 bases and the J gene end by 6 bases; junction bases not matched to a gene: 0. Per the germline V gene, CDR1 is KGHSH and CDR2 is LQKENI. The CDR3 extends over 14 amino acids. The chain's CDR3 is CASSPGLAGNEQFF. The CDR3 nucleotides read TGTGCCAGCTCACCGGGACTAGCGGGCAATGAGCAGTTCTTC.

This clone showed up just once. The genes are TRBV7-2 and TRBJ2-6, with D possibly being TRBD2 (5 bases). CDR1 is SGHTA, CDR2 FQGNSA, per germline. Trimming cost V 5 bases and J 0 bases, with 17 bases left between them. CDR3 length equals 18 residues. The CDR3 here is CASSPERLTSSGANVLTF. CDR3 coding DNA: TGTGCCAGCAGCCCCGAAAGACTCACTAGCTCTGGGGCCAACGTCCTGACTTTC.

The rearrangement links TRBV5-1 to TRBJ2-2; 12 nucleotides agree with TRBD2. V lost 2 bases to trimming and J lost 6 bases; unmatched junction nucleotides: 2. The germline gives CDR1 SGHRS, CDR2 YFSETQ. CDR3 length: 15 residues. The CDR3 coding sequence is TGCGCCAGCAGCTTTCTAGCGGGAGGGCCCGGGGAGCTGTTTTTT. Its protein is CASSFLAGGPGELFF.

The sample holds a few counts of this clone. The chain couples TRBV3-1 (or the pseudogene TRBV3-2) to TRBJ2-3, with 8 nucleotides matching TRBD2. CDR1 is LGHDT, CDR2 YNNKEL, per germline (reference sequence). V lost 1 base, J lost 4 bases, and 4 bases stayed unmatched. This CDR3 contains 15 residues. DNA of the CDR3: TGTGCCAGCAGCCAAGCGGGAGGGCCGGCAGATACGCAGTATTTT. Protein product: CASSQAGGPADTQYF.

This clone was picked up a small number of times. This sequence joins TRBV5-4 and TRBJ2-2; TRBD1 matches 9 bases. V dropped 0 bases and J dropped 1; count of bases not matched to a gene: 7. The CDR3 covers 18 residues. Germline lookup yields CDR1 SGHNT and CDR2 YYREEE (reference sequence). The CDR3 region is CASSLGGTGGRNTGELFF. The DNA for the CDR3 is TGTGCCAGCAGCTTGGGGGGTACAGGGGGCCGGAACACCGGGGAGCTGTTTTTT.

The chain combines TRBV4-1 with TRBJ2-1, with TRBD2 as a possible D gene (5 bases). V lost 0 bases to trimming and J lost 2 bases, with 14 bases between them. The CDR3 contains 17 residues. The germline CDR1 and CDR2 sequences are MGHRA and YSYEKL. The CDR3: CASSQDRGWAAYNEQFF. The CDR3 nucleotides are TGCGCCAGCAGCCAAGATCGCGGGTGGGCCGCCTACAATGAGCAGTTCTTC.

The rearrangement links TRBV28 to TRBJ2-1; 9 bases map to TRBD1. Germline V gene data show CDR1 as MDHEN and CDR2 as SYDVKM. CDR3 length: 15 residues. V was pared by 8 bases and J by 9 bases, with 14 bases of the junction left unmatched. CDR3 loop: CASRPRDRDLGEQFF. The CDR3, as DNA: TGTGCCAGCCGACCCCGGGACAGGGATTTAGGTGAGCAGTTCTTC.

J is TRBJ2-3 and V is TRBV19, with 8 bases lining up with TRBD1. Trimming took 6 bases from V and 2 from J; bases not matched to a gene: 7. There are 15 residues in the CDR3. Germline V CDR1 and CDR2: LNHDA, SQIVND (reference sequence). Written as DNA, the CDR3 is TGTGCCAGTAGGGCCACAGGGGGGATCACAGATACGCAGTATTTT. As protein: CASRATGGITDTQYF.

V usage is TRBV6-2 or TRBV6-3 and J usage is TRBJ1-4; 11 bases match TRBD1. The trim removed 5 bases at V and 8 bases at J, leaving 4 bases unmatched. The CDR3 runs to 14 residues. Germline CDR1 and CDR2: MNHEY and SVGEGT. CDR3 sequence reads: CASSKGQGEEKLFF. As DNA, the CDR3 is TGTGCCAGCAGTAAGGGACAGGGGGAAGAAAAACTGTTTTTT.

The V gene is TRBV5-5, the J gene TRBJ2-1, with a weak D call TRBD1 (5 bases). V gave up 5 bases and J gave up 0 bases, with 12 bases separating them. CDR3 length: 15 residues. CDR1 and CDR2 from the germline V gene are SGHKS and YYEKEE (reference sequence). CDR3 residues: CASSNRQNSYNEQFF. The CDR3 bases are TGTGCCAGCAGTAACCGACAGAACTCCTACAATGAGCAGTTCTTC.

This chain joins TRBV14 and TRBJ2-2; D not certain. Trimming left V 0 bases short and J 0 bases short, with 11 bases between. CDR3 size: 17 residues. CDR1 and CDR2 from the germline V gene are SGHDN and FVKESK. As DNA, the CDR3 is TGTGCCAGCAGCCAAGATCAACAGCTGACGAACACCGGGGAGCTGTTTTTT. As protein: CASSQDQQLTNTGELFF.

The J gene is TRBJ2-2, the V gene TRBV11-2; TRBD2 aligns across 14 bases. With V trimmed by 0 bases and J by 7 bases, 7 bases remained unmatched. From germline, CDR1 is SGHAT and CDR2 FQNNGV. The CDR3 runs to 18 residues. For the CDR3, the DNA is TGTGCCAGCAGCTTAGACTGGGGGACTAGCGGGAGTGTCGGGGAGCTGTTTTTT. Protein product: CASSLDWGTSGSVGELFF.

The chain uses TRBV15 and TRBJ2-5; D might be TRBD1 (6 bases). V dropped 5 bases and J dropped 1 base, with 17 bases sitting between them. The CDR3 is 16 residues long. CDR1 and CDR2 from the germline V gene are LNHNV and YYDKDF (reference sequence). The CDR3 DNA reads TGTGCCACCAGCGGCCCCCCGACAGGCCCCCAAGAGACCCAGTACTTC. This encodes CATSGPPTGPQETQYF.

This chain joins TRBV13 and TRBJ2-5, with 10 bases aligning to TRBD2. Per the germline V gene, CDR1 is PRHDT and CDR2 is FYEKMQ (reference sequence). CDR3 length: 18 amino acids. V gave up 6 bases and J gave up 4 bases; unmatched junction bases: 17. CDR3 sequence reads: CASSYSQPLLAGVETQYF. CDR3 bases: TGTGCCAGCAGTTACTCCCAGCCCCTGCTAGCGGGAGTAGAGACCCAGTACTTC.

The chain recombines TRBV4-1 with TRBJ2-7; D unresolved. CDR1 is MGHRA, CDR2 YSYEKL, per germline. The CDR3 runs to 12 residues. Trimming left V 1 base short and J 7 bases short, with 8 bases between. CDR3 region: CASSQVGGEQYF. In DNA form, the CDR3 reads TGCGCCAGCAGCCAAGTCGGCGGAGAGCAGTACTTC.

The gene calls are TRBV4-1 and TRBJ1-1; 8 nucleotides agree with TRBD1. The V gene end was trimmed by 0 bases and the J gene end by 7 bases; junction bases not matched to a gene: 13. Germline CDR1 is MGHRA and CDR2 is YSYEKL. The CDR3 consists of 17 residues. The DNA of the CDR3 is TGCGCCAGCAGCCAAGATCGCGTTAGGGACAGGTGGGATGAAGCTTTCTTT. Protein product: CASSQDRVRDRWDEAFF.

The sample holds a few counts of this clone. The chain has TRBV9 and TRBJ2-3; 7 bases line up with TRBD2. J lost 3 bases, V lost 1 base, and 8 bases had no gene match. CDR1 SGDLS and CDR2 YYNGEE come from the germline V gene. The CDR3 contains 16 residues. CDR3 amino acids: CASSVQGGRMTDTQYF. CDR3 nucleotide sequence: TGTGCCAGCAGCGTACAGGGCGGGAGAATGACAGATACGCAGTATTTT. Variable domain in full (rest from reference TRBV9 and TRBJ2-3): DSGVTQTPKHLITATGQRVTLRCSPRSGDLSVYWYQQSLDQGLQFLIQYYNGEERAKGNILERFSAQQFPDLHSELNLSSLELGDSALYFCASSVQGGRMTDTQYFGPGTRLTVL.